This note documents a single T cell receptor beta chain sequence. This sample was included in a study of blood T cell repertoires in COVID-19. Study overall: The United States, Italy and Spain were the sources of the acute and convalescent COVID-19 samples. PBMCs, B-cell-depleted T cells, or T cells provided the cDNA or gDNA that made up the material.

Per the authors' pipeline: Estimation of nucleated cell counts was performed using reference gene primer amplification. TCRdb's copy holds only in-frame clones and misses some; the assay was immunoSEQ multiplex PCR. V, J and clone size derive from that table, while D and trimming were established from the DNA sequence. The sample includes about 180,000 clones, around 86% seen only once; the top ten take 7.5% to 10%. CDR3 length: 14 residues. Trimming removed 8 bases from V and 7 bases from J, with 18 bases in between. Germline assignment: CDR1 MDHEN and CDR2 SYDVKM. V is TRBV28 and J is TRBJ2-1; tentatively, D is TRBD1 (6 bases). Sequenced material: peripheral blood. The TCR was taken from a man between 45 and 60 years old with active or convalescent COVID-19. CDR3 amino acids: CASAKPGQGNEQFF. The CDR3 DNA reads TGTGCCAGCGCTAAACCGGGACAAGGGAATGAGCAGTTCTTC.